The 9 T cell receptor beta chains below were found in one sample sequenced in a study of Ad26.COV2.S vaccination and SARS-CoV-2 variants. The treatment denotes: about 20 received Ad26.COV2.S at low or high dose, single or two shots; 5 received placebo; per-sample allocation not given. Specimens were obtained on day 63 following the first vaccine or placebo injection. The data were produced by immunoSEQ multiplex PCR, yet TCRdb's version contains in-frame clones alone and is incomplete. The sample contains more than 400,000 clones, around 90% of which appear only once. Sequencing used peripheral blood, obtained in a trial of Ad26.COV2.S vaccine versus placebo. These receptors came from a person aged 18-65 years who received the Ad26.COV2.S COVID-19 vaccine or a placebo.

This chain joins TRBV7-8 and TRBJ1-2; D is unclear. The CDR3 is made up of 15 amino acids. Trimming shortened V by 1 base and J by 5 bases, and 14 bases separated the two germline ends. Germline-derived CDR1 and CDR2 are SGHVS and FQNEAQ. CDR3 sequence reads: CASSLEPTAFYGYTF. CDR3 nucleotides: TGTGCCAGCAGCTTAGAGCCGACGGCTTTTTATGGCTACACCTTC.

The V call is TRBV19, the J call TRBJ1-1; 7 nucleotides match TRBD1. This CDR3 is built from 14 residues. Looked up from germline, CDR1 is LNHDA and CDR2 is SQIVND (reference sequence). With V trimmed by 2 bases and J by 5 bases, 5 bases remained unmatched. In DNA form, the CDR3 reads TGTGCCAGTAGTATAACAGGGGCAGGAACTGAAGCTTTCTTT. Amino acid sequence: CASSITGAGTEAFF.

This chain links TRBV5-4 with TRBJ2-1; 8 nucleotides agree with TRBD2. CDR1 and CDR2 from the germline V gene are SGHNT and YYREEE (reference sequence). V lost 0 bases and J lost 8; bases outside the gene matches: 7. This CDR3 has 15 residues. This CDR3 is CASSLGQRETDEQFF. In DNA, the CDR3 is TGTGCCAGCAGCTTGGGACAGCGGGAGACCGATGAGCAGTTCTTC.

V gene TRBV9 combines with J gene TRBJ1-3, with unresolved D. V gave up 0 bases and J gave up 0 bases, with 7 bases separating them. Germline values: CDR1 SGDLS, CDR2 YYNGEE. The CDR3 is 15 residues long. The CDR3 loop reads CASSVEDVSGNTIYF. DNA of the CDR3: TGTGCCAGCAGCGTAGAGGACGTCTCTGGAAACACCATATATTTT.

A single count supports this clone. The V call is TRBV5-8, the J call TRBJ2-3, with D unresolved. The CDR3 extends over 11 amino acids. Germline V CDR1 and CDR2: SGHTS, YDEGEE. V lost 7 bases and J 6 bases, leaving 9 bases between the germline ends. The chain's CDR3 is CASSGRDTQYF. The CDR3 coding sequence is TGTGCCAGCTCTGGCCGGGATACGCAGTATTTT.

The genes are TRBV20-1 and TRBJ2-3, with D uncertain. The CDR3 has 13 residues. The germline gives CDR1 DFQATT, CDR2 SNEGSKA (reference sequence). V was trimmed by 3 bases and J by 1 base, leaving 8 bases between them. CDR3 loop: CSASMVGTDTQYF. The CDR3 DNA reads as TGCAGTGCTAGTATGGTTGGCACAGATACGCAGTATTTT.

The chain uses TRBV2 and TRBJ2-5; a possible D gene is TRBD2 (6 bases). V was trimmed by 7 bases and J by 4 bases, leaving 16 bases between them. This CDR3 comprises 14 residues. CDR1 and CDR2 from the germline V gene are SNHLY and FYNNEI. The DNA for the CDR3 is TGTGCCAGCACGTTTGCAGGGCGGGGAGAGACCCAGTACTTC. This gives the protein CASTFAGRGETQYF.

CDR3 region: CASSPDWGVGDTQYF. The CDR3 coding sequence is TGTGCCAGCAGCCCTGACTGGGGAGTCGGAGATACGCAGTATTTT. The rearrangement uses TRBV27 and TRBJ2-3; TRBD2 might be the D (5 bases). The CDR3 runs 15 residues. CDR1 is MNHEY, CDR2 SMNVEV, per germline (reference sequence). Between the trimmed V and J ends, which lost 6 bases and 5 bases, there was a span of 18 bases.

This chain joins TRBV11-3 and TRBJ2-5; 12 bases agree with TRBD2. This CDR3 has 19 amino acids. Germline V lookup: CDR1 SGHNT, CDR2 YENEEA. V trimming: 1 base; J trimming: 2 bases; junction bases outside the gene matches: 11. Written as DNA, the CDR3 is TGTGCCAGCAGCTTAGGTCGGGGGCTAGCGGGAGGGCTGCAAGAGACCCAGTACTTC. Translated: CASSLGRGLAGGLQETQYF.